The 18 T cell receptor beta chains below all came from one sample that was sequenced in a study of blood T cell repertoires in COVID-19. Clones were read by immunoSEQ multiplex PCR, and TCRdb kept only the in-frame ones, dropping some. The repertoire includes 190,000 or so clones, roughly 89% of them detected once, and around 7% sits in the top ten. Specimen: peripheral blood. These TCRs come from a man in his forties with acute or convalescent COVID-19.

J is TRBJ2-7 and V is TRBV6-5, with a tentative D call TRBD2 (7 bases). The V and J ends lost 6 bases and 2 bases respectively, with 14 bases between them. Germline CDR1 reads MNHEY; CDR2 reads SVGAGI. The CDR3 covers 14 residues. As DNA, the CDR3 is TGTGCCAGCAGGGGGGGGCAGGCCACCTACGAGCAGTACTTC. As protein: CASRGGQATYEQYF.

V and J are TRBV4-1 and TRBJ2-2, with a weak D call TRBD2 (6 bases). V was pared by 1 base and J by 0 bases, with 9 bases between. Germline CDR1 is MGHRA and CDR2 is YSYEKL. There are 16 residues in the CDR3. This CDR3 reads CASSQGDFSNTGELFF. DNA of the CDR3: TGCGCCAGCAGCCAAGGGGACTTCTCGAACACCGGGGAGCTGTTTTTT.

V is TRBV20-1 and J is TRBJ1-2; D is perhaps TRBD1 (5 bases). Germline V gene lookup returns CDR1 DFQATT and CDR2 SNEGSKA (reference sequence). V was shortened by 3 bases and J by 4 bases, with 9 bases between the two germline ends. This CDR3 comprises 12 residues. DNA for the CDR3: TGCAGTGCTAGTTCGGGGGGCTATGGCTACACCTTC. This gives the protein CSASSGGYGYTF.

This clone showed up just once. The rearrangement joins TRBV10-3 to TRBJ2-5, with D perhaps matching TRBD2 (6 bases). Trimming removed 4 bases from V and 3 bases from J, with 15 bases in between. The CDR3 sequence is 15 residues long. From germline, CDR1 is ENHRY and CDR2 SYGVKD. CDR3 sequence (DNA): TGTGCCATCAGTGTGGCGGGGCAGCTGAAAGAGACCCAGTACTTC. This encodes CAISVAGQLKETQYF.

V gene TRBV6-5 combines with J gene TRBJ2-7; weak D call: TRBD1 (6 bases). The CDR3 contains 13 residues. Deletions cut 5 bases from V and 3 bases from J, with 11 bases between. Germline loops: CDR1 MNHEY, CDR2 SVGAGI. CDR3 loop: CASSQTGYYEQYF. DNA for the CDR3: TGTGCCAGCAGTCAGACAGGCTACTACGAGCAGTACTTC.

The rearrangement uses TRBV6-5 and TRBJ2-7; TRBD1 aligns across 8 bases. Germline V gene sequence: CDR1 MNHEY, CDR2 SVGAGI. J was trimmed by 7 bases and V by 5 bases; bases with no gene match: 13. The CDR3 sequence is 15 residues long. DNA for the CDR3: TGTGCCAGCAGTCGCCTCAGGGGGCTTAAGGGGGAGCAGTACTTC. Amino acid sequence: CASSRLRGLKGEQYF.

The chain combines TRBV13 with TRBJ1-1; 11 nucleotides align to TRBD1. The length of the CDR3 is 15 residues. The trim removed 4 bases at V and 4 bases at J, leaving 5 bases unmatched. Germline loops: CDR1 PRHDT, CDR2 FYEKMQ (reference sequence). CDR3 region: CASSWGQGVSTEAFF. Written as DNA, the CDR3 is TGTGCCAGCAGCTGGGGACAGGGGGTCAGCACTGAAGCTTTCTTT.

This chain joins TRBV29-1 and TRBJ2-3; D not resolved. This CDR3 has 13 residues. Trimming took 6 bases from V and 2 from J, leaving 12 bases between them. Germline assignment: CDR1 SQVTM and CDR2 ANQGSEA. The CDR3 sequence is CSVYYGPTDTQYF. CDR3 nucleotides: TGCAGCGTATACTACGGCCCCACAGATACGCAGTATTTT.

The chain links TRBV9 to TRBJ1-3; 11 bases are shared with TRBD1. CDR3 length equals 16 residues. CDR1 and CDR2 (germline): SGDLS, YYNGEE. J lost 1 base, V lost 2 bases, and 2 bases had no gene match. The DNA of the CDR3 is TGTGCCAGCAGCGTCGGACAGGGGGCATCTGGAAACACCATATATTTT. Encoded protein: CASSVGQGASGNTIYF.

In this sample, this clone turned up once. CDR3 in amino acids: CATSRADSYEQYF. The CDR3 DNA follows: TGTGCCACCAGCAGAGCTGACAGCTACGAGCAGTACTTC. The chain uses TRBV15 and TRBJ2-7; a possible D gene is TRBD1 (5 bases). The V gene's germline CDR1 is LNHNV and CDR2 YYDKDF (reference sequence). The CDR3 loop spans 13 amino acids. Trimming cost V 1 base and J 3 bases, with 7 bases left between them.

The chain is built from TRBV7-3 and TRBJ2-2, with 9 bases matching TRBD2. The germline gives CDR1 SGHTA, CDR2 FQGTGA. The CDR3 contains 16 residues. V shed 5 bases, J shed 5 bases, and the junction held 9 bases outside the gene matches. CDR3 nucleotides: TGTGCCAGCAGCCCCCTAGCGGGACCCTCGACCGGGGAGCTGTTTTTT. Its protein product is CASSPLAGPSTGELFF. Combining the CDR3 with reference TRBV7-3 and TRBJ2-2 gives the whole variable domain GAGVSQTPSNKVTEKGKYVELRCDPISGHTALYWYRQSLGQGPEFLIYFQGTGAADDSGLPNDRFFAVRPEGSVSTLKIQRTERGDSAVYLCASSPLAGPSTGELFFGEGSRLTVL.

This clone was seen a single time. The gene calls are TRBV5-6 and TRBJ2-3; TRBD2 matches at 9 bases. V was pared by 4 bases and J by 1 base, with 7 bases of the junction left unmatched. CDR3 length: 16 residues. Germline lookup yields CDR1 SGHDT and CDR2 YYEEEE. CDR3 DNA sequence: TGTGCCAGCAGCCGCCCCGCGGGGGGGGGCACAGATACGCAGTATTTT. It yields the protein CASSRPAGGGTDTQYF.

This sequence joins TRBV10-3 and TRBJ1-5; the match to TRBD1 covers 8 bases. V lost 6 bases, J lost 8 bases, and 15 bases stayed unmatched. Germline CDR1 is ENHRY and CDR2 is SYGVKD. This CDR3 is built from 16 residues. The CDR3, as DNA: TGTGCCATCAGCCTGTCGGGAGGACAGGGAAGGGAGCCCCAGCATTTT. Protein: CAISLSGGQGREPQHF.

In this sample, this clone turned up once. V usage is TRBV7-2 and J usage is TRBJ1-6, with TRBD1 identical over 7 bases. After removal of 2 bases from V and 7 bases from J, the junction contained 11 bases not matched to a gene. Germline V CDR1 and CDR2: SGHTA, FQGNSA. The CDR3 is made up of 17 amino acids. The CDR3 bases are TGTGCCAGCAGCTTACCCCTCGGGCCAGGGGGGAATTCACCCCTCCACTTT. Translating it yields CASSLPLGPGGNSPLHF.

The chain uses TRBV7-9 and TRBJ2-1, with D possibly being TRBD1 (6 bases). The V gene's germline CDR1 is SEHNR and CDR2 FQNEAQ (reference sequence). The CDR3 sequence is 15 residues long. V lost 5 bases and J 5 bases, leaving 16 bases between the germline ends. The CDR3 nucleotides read TGTGCCAGCAGCCAGGGCAGAGGGGGACACAATGAGCAGTTCTTC. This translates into CASSQGRGGHNEQFF.

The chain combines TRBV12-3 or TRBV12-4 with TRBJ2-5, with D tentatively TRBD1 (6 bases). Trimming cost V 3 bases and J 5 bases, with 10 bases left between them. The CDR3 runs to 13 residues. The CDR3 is CASSFRGGETQYF. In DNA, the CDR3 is TGTGCCAGCAGTTTCAGGGGTGGGGAGACCCAGTACTTC.

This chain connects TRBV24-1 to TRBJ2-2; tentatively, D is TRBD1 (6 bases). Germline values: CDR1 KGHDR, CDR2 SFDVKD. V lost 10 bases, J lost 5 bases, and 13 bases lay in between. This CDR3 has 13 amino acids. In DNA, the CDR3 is TGTGCCACGACAGGCGCCCAAACCGGGGAGCTGTTTTTT. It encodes CATTGAQTGELFF.

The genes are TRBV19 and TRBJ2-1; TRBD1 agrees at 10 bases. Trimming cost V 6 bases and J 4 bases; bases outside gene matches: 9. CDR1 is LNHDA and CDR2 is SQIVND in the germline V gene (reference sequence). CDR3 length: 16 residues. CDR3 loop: CASSILPGQGYNEQFF. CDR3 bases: TGTGCCAGTAGCATTTTACCGGGACAGGGGTACAATGAGCAGTTCTTC.